The T cell receptor (beta chain) under discussion was sequenced for a study of patients and donors after allogeneic stem cell transplantation. There are 11 residues in the CDR3. The germline V gene encodes CDR1 SGHRS and CDR2 YFSETQ. V was shortened by 3 bases and J by 11 bases, with 11 bases between the two germline ends. TCRdb fed the RT-PCR reads into MiXCR, producing one record per CDR3 protein. The sample contains about a million distinct CDR3 sequences, roughly 18% of which appear only once. This clonotype occurred a few times. The chain joins TRBV5-1 to TRBJ1-1; unclear D gene. The source is a human donor who was either an allogeneic HSCT recipient or a stem cell or donor lymphocyte infusion donor (not recorded which). It is not recorded whose cells these are; they may come from a transplant donor. The sample consisted of blood, either unsorted or a sorted T cell fraction (not recorded which). DNA of the CDR3: TGCGCCAGCAGCTACAACCAATCCGCTTTCTTT. Amino acids: CASSYNQSAFF.